This passage covers 11 T cell receptor beta chains from one sample sequenced in a study of T cell responses to AZD1222 COVID-19 vaccine. Here immunoSEQ multiplex PCR was the method, and the copy in TCRdb shows in-frame clones only, minus some. Found here are more than 95,000 clones, 75% to 90% of them singletons; the top ten hold around 3.9%. Material: peripheral blood, obtained on day 0 of MenACWY control vaccination. These receptors were taken from an adult in good health.

This chain links TRBV7-3 with TRBJ2-2; no clear D. Trimming removed 0 bases at V and 6 bases at J, with 5 bases between. CDR1 is SGHTA and CDR2 is FQGTGA in the germline V gene. This CDR3 is built from 13 residues. The CDR3 loop is CASSLTNAGELFF. In nucleotides, the CDR3 is TGTGCCAGCAGCTTAACAAACGCCGGGGAGCTGTTTTTT.

This chain connects TRBV19 to TRBJ1-2; D unclear. CDR1 and CDR2 (germline): LNHDA, SQIVND (reference sequence). The CDR3 loop spans 13 amino acids. V lost 5 bases and J lost 4, with 11 bases in between. This CDR3 is CASSPGRLYGYTF. Written as DNA, the CDR3 is TGTGCCAGTAGTCCCGGACGGCTCTATGGCTACACCTTC. Combining the CDR3 with reference TRBV19 and TRBJ1-2 gives the whole variable domain DGGITQSPKYLFRKEGQNVTLSCEQNLNHDAMYWYRQDPGQGLRLIYYSQIVNDFQKGDIAEGYSVSREKKESFPLTVTSAQKNPTAFYLCASSPGRLYGYTFGSGTRLTVV.

For the CDR3, the DNA is TGCGCCAGCAGCCAAGGCCTGTCAGGAGTAGCCTACGAGCAGTACTTC. It translates to CASSQGLSGVAYEQYF. The chain carries TRBV4-1 and TRBJ2-7; D unclear. Germline V CDR1 and CDR2: MGHRA, YSYEKL. CDR3 size: 16 residues. Deletions cut 1 base from V and 2 bases from J, with 15 bases between.

V usage is TRBV9 and J usage is TRBJ1-2; unclear D gene. The CDR3 extends over 13 amino acids. Per the germline V gene, CDR1 is SGDLS and CDR2 is YYNGEE. Trimming cost V 0 bases and J 3 bases, with 6 bases left between them. Here the CDR3 reads CASSVGIDYGYTF. The DNA of the CDR3 is TGTGCCAGCAGCGTAGGGATAGACTATGGCTACACCTTC.

This chain connects TRBV2 to TRBJ1-2, with D maybe TRBD1 (5 bases). CDR1 is SNHLY, CDR2 FYNNEI, per germline. V gave up 3 bases and J gave up 12 bases, with 14 bases separating them. This CDR3 has 12 residues. The CDR3 nucleotides read TGTGCCAGCAGTGATAGGGGCAGAGTCAACACCTTC. It translates to CASSDRGRVNTF.

The chain carries TRBV7-2 and TRBJ1-3; no clear D. V lost 2 bases and J lost 0, with 5 bases in between. This CDR3 has 14 amino acids. CDR1 and CDR2 (germline): SGHTA, FQGNSA. The CDR3 DNA sequence: TGTGCCAGCAGCTTACAGACCTCTGGAAACACCATATATTTT. It encodes CASSLQTSGNTIYF.

The chain has TRBV4-1 and TRBJ2-4, with TRBD1 identical over 9 bases. Germline CDR1 is MGHRA and CDR2 is YSYEKL. The CDR3 is made up of 16 amino acids. After removal of 1 base from V and 8 bases from J, the junction contained 9 bases not matched to a gene. CDR3 bases: TGCGCCAGCAGCCAAGCCACAGGGGGCGATAGGTACATTCAGTACTTC. Its protein product is CASSQATGGDRYIQYF.

The V call is TRBV5-1, the J call TRBJ2-3; 10 bases are a match to TRBD2. Germline assignment: CDR1 SGHRS and CDR2 YFSETQ. Trimming removed 0 bases from V and 0 bases from J; junction bases left unmatched: 1. The CDR3 loop spans 16 amino acids. In nucleotides, the CDR3 is TGCGCCAGCAGCTTGGTACTAGCGGGAAGCACAGATACGCAGTATTTT. Encoded protein: CASSLVLAGSTDTQYF.

The rearrangement uses TRBV6-2 or TRBV6-3 and TRBJ2-1, with D unclear. Per the germline V gene, CDR1 is MNHEY and CDR2 is SVGEGT. Trimming took 2 bases from V and 7 from J, leaving 9 bases between them. CDR3 size: 13 residues. The CDR3 spells CASSYRQNNEQFF. The CDR3 DNA is TGTGCCAGCAGTTACAGGCAGAATAATGAGCAGTTCTTC.

This clone is deemed medium-sized. The CDR3 spells CASSVWSGGTDTQYF. In DNA form, the CDR3 reads TGTGCCAGCAGCGTATGGTCCGGAGGGACAGATACGCAGTATTTT. The chain links TRBV9 to TRBJ2-3; possibly TRBD2 for D (6 bases). The length of the CDR3 is 15 residues. V lost 1 base, J lost 3 bases, and 12 bases lay in between. Germline V gene lookup returns CDR1 SGDLS and CDR2 YYNGEE.

The DNA for the CDR3 is TGCGCCAGCAAGGGGGAGAACACTGAAGCTTTCTTT. Translated: CASKGENTEAFF. The chain uses TRBV10-1 and TRBJ1-1; D possibly corresponds to TRBD1 (6 bases). This CDR3 contains 12 residues. Germline lookup yields CDR1 WNHNN and CDR2 SYGVQD (reference sequence). V shed 7 bases and J shed 1 base, with 7 bases lying between them.